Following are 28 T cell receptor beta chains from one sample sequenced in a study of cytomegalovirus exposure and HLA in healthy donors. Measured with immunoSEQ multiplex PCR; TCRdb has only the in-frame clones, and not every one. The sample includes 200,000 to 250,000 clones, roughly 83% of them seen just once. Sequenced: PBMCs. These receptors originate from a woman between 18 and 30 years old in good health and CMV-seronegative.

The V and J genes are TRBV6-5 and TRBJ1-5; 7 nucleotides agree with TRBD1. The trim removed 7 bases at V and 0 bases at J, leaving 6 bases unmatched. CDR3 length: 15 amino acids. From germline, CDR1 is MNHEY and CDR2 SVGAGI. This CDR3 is CASTPGGYSNQPQHF. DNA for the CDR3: TGTGCCAGCACCCCAGGGGGGTATAGCAATCAGCCCCAGCATTTT.

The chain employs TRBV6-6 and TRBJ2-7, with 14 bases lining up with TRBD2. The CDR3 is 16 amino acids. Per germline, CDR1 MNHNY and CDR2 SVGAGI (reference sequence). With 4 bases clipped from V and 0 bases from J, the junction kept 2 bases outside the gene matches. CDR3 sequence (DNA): TGTGCCAGCAGTTCGGGGACTAGCGGGAGCTCCTACGAGCAGTACTTC. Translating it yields CASSSGTSGSSYEQYF.

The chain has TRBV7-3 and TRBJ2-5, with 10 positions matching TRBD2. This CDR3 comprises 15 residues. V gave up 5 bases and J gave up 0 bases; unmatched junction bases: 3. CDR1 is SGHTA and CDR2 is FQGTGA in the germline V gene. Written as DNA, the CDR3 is TGTGCCAGCAGCCGCGGGACTAGCGACCAAGAGACCCAGTACTTC. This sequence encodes CASSRGTSDQETQYF. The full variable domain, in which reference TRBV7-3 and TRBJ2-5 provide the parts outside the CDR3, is GAGVSQTPSNKVTEKGKYVELRCDPISGHTALYWYRQSLGQGPEFLIYFQGTGAADDSGLPNDRFFAVRPEGSVSTLKIQRTERGDSAVYLCASSRGTSDQETQYFGPGTRLLVL.

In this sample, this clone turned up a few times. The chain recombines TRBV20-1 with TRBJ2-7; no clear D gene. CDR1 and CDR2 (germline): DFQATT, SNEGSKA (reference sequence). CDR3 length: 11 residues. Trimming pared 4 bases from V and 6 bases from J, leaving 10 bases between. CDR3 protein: CSANPGREQYF. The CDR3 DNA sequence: TGCAGTGCTAATCCTGGGCGCGAGCAGTACTTC.

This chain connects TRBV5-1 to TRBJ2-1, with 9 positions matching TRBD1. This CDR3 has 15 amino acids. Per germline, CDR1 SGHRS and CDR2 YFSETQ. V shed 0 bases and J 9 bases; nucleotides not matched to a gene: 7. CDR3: CASSLEGQGLGEQFF. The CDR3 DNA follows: TGCGCCAGCAGCTTGGAGGGACAGGGTTTAGGTGAGCAGTTCTTC. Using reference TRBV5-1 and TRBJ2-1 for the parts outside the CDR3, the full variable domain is KAGVTQTPRYLIKTRGQQVTLSCSPISGHRSVSWYQQTPGQGLQFLFEYFSETQRNKGNFPGRFSGRQFSNSRSEMNVSTLELGDSALYLCASSLEGQGLGEQFFGPGTRLTVL.

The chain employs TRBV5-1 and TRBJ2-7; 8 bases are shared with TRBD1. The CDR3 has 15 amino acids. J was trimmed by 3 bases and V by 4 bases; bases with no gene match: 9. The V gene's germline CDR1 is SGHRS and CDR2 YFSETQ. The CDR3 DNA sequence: TGCGCCAGCAGCCCCCAGAGGACAGGGATCTACGAGCAGTACTTC. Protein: CASSPQRTGIYEQYF.

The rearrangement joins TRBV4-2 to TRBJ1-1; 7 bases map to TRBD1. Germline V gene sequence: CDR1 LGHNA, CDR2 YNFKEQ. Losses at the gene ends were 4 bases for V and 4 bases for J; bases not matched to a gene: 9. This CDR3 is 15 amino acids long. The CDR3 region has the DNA TGTGCCAGCAGCCTTATACAGGGGACGGCCACTGAAGCTTTCTTT. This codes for CASSLIQGTATEAFF.

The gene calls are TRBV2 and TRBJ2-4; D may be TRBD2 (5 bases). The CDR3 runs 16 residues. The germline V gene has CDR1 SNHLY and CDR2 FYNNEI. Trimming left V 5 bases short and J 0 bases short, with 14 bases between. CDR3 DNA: TGTGCCAGCAGTATAGAGCGGAGCTTAGCCAAAAACATTCAGTACTTC. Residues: CASSIERSLAKNIQYF.

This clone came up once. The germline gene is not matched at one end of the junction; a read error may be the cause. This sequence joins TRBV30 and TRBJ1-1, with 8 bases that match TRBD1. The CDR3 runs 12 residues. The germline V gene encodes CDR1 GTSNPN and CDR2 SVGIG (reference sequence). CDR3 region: CAWSVFSGDRNF. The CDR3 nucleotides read TGTGCCTGGAGTGTATTCTCGGGGGACAGGAATTTT.

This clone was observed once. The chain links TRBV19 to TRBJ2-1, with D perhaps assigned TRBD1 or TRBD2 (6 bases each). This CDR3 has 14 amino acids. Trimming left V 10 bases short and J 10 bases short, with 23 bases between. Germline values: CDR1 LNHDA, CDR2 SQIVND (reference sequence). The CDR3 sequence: CATESGARQGEQFF. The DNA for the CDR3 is TGTGCCACCGAGTCGGGGGCCCGCCAGGGAGAGCAGTTCTTC.

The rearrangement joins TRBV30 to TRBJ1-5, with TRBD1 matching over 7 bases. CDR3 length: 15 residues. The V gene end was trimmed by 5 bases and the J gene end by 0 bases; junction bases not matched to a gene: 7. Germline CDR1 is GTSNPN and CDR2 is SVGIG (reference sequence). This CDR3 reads CAWQGKGASNQPQHF. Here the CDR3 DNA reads TGTGCCTGGCAGGGAAAGGGGGCTAGCAATCAGCCCCAGCATTTT.

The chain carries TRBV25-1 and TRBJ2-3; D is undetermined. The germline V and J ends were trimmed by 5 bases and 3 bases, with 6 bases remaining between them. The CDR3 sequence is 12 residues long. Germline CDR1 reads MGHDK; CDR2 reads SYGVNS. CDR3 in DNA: TGTGCCAGCAGTAGAGTTACAGATACGCAGTATTTT. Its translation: CASSRVTDTQYF.

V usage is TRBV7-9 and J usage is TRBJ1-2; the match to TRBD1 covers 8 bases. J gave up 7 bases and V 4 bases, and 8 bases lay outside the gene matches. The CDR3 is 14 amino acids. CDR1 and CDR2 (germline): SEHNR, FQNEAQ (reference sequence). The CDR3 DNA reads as TGTGCCAGCAGCTCCATTCCGACAGGGGCTGGCTACACCTTC. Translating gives CASSSIPTGAGYTF.

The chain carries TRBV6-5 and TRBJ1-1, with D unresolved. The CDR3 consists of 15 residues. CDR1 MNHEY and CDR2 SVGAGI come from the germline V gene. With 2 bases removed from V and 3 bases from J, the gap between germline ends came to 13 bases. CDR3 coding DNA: TGTGCCAGCAGTTACCGACTCGGAGATCACACTGAAGCTTTCTTT. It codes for CASSYRLGDHTEAFF.

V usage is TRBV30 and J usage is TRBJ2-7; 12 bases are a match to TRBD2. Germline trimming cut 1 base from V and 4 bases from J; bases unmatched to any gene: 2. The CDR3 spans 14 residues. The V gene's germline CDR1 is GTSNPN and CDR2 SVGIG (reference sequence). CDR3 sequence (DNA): TGTGCCTGGAGTGCCACTAGCGGGGGGTACGAGCAGTACTTC. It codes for CAWSATSGGYEQYF.

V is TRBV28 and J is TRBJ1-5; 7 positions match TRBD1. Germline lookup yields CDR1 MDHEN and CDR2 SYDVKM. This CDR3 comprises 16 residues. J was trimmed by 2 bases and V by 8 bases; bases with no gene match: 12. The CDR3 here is CASHVRGQGGNQPQHF. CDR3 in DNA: TGTGCCAGCCATGTTCGAGGGCAGGGGGGCAATCAGCCCCAGCATTTT.

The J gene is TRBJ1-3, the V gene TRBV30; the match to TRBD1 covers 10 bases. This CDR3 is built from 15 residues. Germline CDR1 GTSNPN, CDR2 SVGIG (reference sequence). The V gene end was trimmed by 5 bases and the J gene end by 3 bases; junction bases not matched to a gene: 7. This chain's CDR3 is CAWGGQGTIGNTIYF. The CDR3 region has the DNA TGTGCCTGGGGGGGACAGGGGACAATTGGAAACACCATATATTTT.

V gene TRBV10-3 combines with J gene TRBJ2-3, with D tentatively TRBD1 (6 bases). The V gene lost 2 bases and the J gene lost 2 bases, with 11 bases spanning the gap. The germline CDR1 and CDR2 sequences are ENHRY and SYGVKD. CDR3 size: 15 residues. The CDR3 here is CAISEAGDSTDTQYF. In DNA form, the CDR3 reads TGTGCCATCAGTGAGGCAGGGGATTCCACAGATACGCAGTATTTT.

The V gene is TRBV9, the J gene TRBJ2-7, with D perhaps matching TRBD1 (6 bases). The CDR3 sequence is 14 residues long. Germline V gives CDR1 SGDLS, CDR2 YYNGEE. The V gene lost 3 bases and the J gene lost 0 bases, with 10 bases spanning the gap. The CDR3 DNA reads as TGTGCCAGCAGCGCCCTGGACAGCTCCTACGAGCAGTACTTC. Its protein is CASSALDSSYEQYF.

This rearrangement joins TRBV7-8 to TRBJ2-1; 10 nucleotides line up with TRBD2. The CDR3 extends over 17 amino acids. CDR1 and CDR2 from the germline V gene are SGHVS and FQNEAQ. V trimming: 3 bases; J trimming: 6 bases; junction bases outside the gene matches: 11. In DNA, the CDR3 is TGTGCCAGCAGCTTTTCTAGCGGGAGCGGTTTAGGCAATGAGCAGTTCTTC. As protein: CASSFSSGSGLGNEQFF. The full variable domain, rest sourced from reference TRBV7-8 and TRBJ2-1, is GAGVSQSPRYKVAKRGQDVALRCDPISGHVSLFWYQQALGQGPEFLTYFQNEAQLDKSGLPSDRFFAERPEGSVSTLKIQRTQQEDSAVYLCASSFSSGSGLGNEQFFGPGTRLTVL.

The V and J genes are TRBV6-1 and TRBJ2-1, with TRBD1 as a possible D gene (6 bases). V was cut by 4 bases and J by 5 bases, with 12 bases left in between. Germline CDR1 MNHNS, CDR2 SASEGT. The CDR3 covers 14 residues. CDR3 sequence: CASSAFTGNNEQFF. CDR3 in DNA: TGTGCCAGCAGTGCCTTTACAGGGAACAATGAGCAGTTCTTC.

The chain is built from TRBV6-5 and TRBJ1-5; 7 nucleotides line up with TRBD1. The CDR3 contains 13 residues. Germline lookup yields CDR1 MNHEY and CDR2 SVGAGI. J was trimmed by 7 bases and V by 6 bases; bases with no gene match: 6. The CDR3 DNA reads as TGTGCCAGCAGACCGACAGGGCAACAGCCCCAGCATTTT. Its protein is CASRPTGQQPQHF.

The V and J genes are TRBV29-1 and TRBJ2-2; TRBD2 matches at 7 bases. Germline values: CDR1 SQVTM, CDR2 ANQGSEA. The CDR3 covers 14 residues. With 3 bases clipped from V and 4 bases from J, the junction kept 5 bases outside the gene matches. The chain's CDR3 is CSVEREYGTGELFF. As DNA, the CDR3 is TGCAGCGTTGAGCGGGAGTACGGCACCGGGGAGCTGTTTTTT.

CDR3 nucleotides: TGTGCCAGCAGCTCTCCGGGACTAGCTAAGTCCTACGAGCAGTACTTC. Its translation: CASSSPGLAKSYEQYF. The genes are TRBV7-9 and TRBJ2-7; 9 bases align to TRBD2. CDR1 is SEHNR and CDR2 is FQNEAQ in the germline V gene (reference sequence). Trimming took 4 bases from V and 1 from J; bases not matched to a gene: 8. The CDR3 contains 16 residues. Full variable domain (missing parts from reference TRBV7-9 and TRBJ2-7): DTGVSQNPRHKITKRGQNVTFRCDPISEHNRLYWYRQTLGQGPEFLTYFQNEAQLEKSRLLSDRFSAERPKGSFSTLEIQRTEQGDSAMYLCASSSPGLAKSYEQYFGPGTRLTVT.

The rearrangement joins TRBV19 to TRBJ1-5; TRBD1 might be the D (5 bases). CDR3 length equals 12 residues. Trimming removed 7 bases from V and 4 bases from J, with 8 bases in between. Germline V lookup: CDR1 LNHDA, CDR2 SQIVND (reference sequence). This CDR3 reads CASKRGNQPQHF. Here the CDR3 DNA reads TGTGCCAGTAAACGGGGGAATCAGCCCCAGCATTTT.

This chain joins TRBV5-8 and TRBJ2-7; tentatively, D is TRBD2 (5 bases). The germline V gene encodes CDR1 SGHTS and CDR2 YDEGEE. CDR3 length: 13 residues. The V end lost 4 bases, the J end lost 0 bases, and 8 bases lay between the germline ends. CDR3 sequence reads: CASSRGYSYEQYF. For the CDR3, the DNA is TGTGCCAGCAGCCGAGGGTACTCCTACGAGCAGTACTTC.

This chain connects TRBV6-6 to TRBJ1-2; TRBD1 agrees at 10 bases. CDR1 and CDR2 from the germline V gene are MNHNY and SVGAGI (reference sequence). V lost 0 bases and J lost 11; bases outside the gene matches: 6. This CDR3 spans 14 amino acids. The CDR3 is CASSYSADRGMYTF. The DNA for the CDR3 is TGTGCCAGCAGTTACTCCGCGGACAGGGGGATGTACACCTTC.

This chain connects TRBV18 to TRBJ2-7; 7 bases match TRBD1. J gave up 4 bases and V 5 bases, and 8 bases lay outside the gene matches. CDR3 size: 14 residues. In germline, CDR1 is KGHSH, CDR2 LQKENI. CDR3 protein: CASSEDRDHYEQYF. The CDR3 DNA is TGTGCCAGCTCAGAAGACAGGGATCATTACGAGCAGTACTTC.